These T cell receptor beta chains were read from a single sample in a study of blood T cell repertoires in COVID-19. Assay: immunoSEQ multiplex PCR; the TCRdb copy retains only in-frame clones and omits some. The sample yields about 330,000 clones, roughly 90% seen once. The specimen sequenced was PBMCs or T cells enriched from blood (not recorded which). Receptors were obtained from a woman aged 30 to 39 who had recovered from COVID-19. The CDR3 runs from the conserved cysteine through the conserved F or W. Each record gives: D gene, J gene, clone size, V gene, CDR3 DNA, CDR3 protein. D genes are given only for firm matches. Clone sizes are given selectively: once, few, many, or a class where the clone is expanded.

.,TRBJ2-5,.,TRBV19,TGTGCCAGTAGTATGGCCGGGGTAAGGGAGACCCAGTACTTC,CASSMAGVRETQYF
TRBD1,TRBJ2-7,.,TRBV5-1,TGCGCCAGCAGCTCTTGGACAGGAGACTACGAGCAGTACTTC,CASSSWTGDYEQYF
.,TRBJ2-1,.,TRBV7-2,TGTGCCAGCAGCTTCCCGGTTTACGCGGGCACCTACAATGAGCAGTTCTTC,CASSFPVYAGTYNEQFF
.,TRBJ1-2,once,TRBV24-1,TGTGCCACCAGTGGGGGGACTTTTCGGGGCTACACCTTC,CATSGGTFRGYTF
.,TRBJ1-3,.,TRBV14,TGTGCCAGCAGCCCTCTTGGGACTTTAGGAAACACCATATATTTT,CASSPLGTLGNTIYF
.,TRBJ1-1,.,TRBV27,TGTGCCAGCAGTTTTAGTCGAGACACTGAAGCTTTCTTT,CASSFSRDTEAFF
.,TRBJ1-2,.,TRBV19,TGTGCCAGTAACACAGGGCAGCGGGGCTACACCTTC,CASNTGQRGYTF
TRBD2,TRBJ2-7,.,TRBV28,TGTGCCACCGTGTCGTGGGGGGGGGACGATCGCTCCTACGAGCAGTACTTC,CATVSWGGDDRSYEQYF
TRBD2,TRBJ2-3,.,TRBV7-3,TGTGCCAGCAGCCCCACTAGCGGGAGCACAGATACGCAGTATTTT,CASSPTSGSTDTQYF
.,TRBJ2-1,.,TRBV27,TGTGCCAGCAGTTTCAGGCAGGGCCATGAGCAGTTCTTC,CASSFRQGHEQFF
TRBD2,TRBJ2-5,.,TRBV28,TGTGCCAGCAGGCCGGGGGGGCATGAGACCCAGTACTTC,CASRPGGHETQYF
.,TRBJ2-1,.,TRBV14,TGTGCCAGCAGCTCGATAGGGGGAGGGTCCTACAATGAGCAGTTCTTC,CASSSIGGGSYNEQFF
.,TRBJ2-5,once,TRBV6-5,TGTGCCAGCAGTCGGGATCTGACCCAAGAGACCCAGTACTTC,CASSRDLTQETQYF
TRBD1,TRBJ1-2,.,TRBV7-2,TGTGCCAGCAGCACCCGGGACAGGATTTCGGGCTACACCTTC,CASSTRDRISGYTF
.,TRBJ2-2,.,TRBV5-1,TGCGCCAGCAGCTTGGCCGTGGAGATCCCCCGGAGGGGCGGGGAGCTGTTTTTT,CASSLAVEIPRRGGELFF
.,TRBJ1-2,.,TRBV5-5,TGTGCCAGCAGCTTGGCCCCAGGGGAAAATGGCTACACCTTC,CASSLAPGENGYTF
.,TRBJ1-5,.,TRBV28,TGTGCCAGCAGTGCGGACTATTTGGATCAGCCCCAGCATTTT,CASSADYLDQPQHF
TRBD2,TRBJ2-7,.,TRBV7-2,TGTGCCAGCAGCTTACGGGCGGGGGAGTCCTACGAGCAGTACTTC,CASSLRAGESYEQYF
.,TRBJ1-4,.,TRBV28,TGTGCCAGCAGTTTGAGGGAAAAACTGTTTTTT,CASSLREKLFF
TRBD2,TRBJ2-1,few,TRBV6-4,TGTGCCAGCAGTGATAAATTTACTAGCGGGGACTACAATGAGCAGTTCTTC,CASSDKFTSGDYNEQFF
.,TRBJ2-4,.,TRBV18,TGTGCCAGCTCACCACAGTCAGGCAGGGGCAAAAACATTCAGTACTTC,CASSPQSGRGKNIQYF
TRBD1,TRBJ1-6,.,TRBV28,TGTGCCAGCAGTCTGGGGGACGGGACAGCCTATAATTCACCCCTCCACTTT,CASSLGDGTAYNSPLHF
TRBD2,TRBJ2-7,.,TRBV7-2,TGTGCCAGCAGCTTAGTGGCCCTAGCGGGATCCTACGAGCAGTACTTC,CASSLVALAGSYEQYF
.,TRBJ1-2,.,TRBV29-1,TGCAGCGTTGAGGGGAAGGGGATGCGCTATGGCTACACCTTC,CSVEGKGMRYGYTF
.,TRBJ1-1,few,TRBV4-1,TGCGCCAGCAGCCAAAACCCATCAGATCAGGGGGAAGCTTTCTTT,CASSQNPSDQGEAFF
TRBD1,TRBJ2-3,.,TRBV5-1,TGCGCCACCAGGGACAGCTTCACAGATACGCAGTATTTT,CATRDSFTDTQYF
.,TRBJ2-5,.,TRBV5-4,TGTGCCAGCAGCTATTATTTGGAGACCCAGTACTTC,CASSYYLETQYF
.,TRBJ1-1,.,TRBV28,TGTGCCAGCACACCGGGGGGGGGTGACACTGAAGCTTTCTTT,CASTPGGGDTEAFF
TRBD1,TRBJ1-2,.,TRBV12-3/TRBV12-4,TGTGCCAGCTGGGGACAGGGTGGGGGCTACACCTTC,CASWGQGGGYTF
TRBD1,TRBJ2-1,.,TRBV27,TGTGCCAGCAGTTTCGGGACAGGGGGAATCAATGAGCAGTTCTTC,CASSFGTGGINEQFF
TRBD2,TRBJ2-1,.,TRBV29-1,TGCAGCGTTGAGGGAGCGGGAGGGAAGTCGTTTGAGCAGTTCTTC,CSVEGAGGKSFEQFF
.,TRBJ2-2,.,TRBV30,TGTGCCTGGAGTGTACTCACCGGGGAGCTGTTTTTT,CAWSVLTGELFF
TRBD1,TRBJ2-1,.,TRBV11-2,TGTGCCAGCAGCCTGCTCAGGGGGTCCTACAATGAGCAGTTCTTC,CASSLLRGSYNEQFF
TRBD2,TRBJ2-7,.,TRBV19,TGTGCCAGTAGCTTCGGCGGGAGTGGGGGCGAGCAGTACTTC,CASSFGGSGGEQYF
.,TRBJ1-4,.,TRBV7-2,TGTGCCAGCAGCGGGAGTAATGAAAAACTGTTTTTT,CASSGSNEKLFF